The 4 T cell receptor beta chains listed next were all sequenced from one sample in a study of cytomegalovirus exposure and HLA in healthy donors. PCR primers comprised 60 Vbeta and 13 Jbeta primers. Only in-frame clones appear in the TCRdb table, and some are missing; sequencing was by immunoSEQ multiplex PCR. The sample has about 160,000 clones, roughly 77% seen once. The sample consisted of PBMCs. These receptors all come from a young woman in good health and CMV-seronegative.

This clone was detected only a few times. The chain combines TRBV5-4 with TRBJ2-1; the D is unclear. The length of the CDR3 is 15 residues. Germline V gene data show CDR1 as SGHNT and CDR2 as YYREEE (reference sequence). Trimming took 1 base from V and 6 from J, leaving 14 bases between them. The CDR3 sequence is CASSLLPSTGNEQFF. In DNA form, the CDR3 reads TGTGCCAGCAGCTTGCTTCCGTCGACTGGCAATGAGCAGTTCTTC.

This chain connects TRBV19 to TRBJ1-5, with 7 bases that match TRBD1. Trimming cost V 6 bases and J 0 bases; bases outside gene matches: 5. Per the germline V gene, CDR1 is LNHDA and CDR2 is SQIVND (reference sequence). The CDR3 consists of 15 residues. The CDR3 coding sequence is TGTGCCAGTAGGGGGACAGCGATTAGCAATCAGCCCCAGCATTTT. Translation: CASRGTAISNQPQHF.

The rearrangement uses TRBV6-1 and TRBJ2-1, with TRBD1 matching over 9 bases. The CDR3 loop spans 14 amino acids. Germline trimming cut 10 bases from V and 0 bases from J; bases unmatched to any gene: 4. CDR1 and CDR2 from the germline V gene are MNHNS and SASEGT. DNA of the CDR3: TGTGCCACCGAGACAGGGGGCTCCTACAATGAGCAGTTCTTC. Translating it yields CATETGGSYNEQFF.

This chain connects TRBV10-3 to TRBJ2-1; possible D gene TRBD2, 6 bases. Trimming cost V 8 bases and J 8 bases, with 19 bases left between them. Germline lookup yields CDR1 ENHRY and CDR2 SYGVKD. This CDR3 has 14 amino acids. This chain's CDR3 is CAISVGGMVDEQFF. The DNA for the CDR3 is TGTGCCATCTCGGTTGGCGGGATGGTCGATGAGCAGTTCTTC.